The clone carrying this T cell receptor (beta chain) was counted at least ten times. Its specificity is unknown. This specimen belongs to a study of neurological immune-mediated disorders. Overall study context: Secondary progressive cases numbered 3 among the approximately 34 multiple sclerosis patients, while the other 31 were relapsing-remitting.

With 10-nucleotide random UMIs, 5'RACE was used to make the cDNA. TCRdb reprocessed the 5' RACE reads with MiXCR, giving one entry per CDR3 protein. The sample carries approximately 90,000 distinct CDR3 sequences, roughly 4% recorded once. Stored at -80 C, 2 million PBMCs were the source of the unsorted libraries. There are 17 residues in the CDR3. Trimming shortened V by 4 bases and J by 0 bases, and 16 bases separated the two germline ends. Germline CDR1 and CDR2: SGHRS and YFSETQ. Study findings and constraints: The multiple sclerosis repertoire cluster was not associated with any clinical or MRI feature, with the authors stating that larger cohorts are needed.

The sample was PBMCs. This TCR derives from a woman between 18 and 30 years old with multiple sclerosis. The V call is TRBV5-1, the J call TRBJ2-2; weak D call: TRBD2 (6 bases). The CDR3 loop is CASSPGVRGSNTGELFF. The CDR3 DNA sequence: TGCGCCAGCAGCCCCGGGGTGCGGGGTTCGAACACCGGGGAGCTGTTTTTT.